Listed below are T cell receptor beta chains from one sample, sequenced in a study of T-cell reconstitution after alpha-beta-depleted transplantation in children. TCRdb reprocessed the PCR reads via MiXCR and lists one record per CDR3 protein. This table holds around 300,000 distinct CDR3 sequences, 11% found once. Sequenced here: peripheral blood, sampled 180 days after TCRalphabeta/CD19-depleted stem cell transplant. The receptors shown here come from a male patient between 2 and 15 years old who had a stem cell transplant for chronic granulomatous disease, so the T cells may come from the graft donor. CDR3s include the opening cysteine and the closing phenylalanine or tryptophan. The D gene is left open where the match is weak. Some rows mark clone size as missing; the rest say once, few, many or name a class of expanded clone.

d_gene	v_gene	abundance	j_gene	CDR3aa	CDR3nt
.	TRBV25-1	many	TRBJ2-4	CASSESGAPSLFQYF	TGTGCCAGCAGTGAATCGGGGGCCCCGTCGTTGTTTCAGTACTTC
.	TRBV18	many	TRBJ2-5	CASSRQRETQYF	TGTGCCAGCTCCCGCCAACGGGAGACCCAGTACTTC
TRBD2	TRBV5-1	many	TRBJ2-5	CASSLAGVISQETQYF	TGCGCCAGCAGCCTAGCGGGAGTGATTTCCCAAGAGACCCAGTACTTC
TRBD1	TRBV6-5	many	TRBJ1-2	CASSFGQGNGYTF	TGTGCCAGCAGTTTTGGACAGGGGAATGGCTACACCTTC
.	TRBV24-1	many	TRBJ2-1	CATSITRAGEQFF	TGTGCCACCAGTATTACTAGGGCGGGAGAGCAGTTCTTC
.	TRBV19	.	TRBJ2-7	CASSFLSGSNYEQYF	TGTGCCAGTAGTTTTTTATCGGGATCCAACTACGAGCAGTACTTC
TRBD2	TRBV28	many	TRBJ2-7	CASIGTSGLNYAYEQYF	TGTGCCAGCATCGGGACTAGTGGATTAAATTACGCCTACGAGCAGTACTTC
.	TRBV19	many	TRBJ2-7	CASSSPSYEQYF	TGTGCCAGTAGTTCTCCCTCCTACGAGCAGTACTTC
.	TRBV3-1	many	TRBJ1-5	CASSPVFLGMDGNQPQHF	TGTGCCAGCAGCCCCGTTTTTTTGGGGATGGACGGCAATCAGCCCCAGCATTTT
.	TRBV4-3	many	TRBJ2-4	CASSQGTNIQYF	TGCGCCAGCAGCCAAGGGACGAACATTCAGTACTTC
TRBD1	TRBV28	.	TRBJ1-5	CASSLPGQGALQPQHF	TGTGCCAGCAGTTTGCCGGGACAGGGGGCACTTCAGCCCCAGCATTTT
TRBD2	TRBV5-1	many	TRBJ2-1	CASSLPGGAYNEQFF	TGCGCCAGCAGCTTGCCGGGGGGGGCGTACAATGAGCAGTTCTTC
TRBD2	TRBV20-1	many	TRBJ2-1	CSARDTSGPNYNEQFF	TGCAGTGCTAGAGATACTAGCGGGCCTAACTACAATGAGCAGTTCTTC
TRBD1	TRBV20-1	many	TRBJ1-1	CSARSTGETEAFF	TGCAGTGCTAGGAGTACAGGGGAAACTGAAGCTTTCTTT
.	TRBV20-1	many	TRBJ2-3	CSAREADTQYF	TGCAGTGCTAGGGAGGCAGATACGCAGTATTTT
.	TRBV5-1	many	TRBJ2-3	CASSLRAQGDTQYF	TGCGCCAGCAGCCTCCGGGCACAAGGAGATACGCAGTATTTT
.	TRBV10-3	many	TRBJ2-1	CAISLRADNEQFF	TGTGCCATCTCTTTGAGGGCTGACAATGAGCAGTTCTTC
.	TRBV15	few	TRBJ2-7	CATSRDLLENEQYF	TGTGCCACCAGCAGAGATCTCCTTGAGAACGAGCAGTACTTC
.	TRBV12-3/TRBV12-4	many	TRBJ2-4	CASSPRELAKNIQYF	TGTGCCAGCAGTCCAAGGGAACTGGCCAAAAACATTCAGTACTTC
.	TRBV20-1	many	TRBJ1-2	CSASGQGKDYGYTF	TGCAGTGCTAGTGGGCAGGGGAAGGACTATGGCTACACCTTC
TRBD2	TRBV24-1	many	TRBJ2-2	CATSDSGLAGDSDTGELFF	TGTGCCACCAGTGATTCGGGACTAGCGGGAGATTCGGACACCGGGGAGCTGTTTTTT
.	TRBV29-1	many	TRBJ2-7	CSVDGGPTYEQYF	TGCAGCGTTGACGGGGGCCCTACCTACGAGCAGTACTTC
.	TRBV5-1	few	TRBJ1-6	CASSLGPSKSSYNSPLHF	TGCGCCAGCAGCTTGGGTCCGAGTAAGAGCTCCTATAATTCACCCCTCCACTTT
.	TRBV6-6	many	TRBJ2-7	CAKTGYPSYEQYF	TGTGCCAAAACGGGGTACCCTTCCTACGAGCAGTACTTC
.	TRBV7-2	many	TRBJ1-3	CASTPGGKKTGNTIYF	TGTGCCAGCACGCCTGGGGGAAAGAAAACTGGAAACACCATATATTTT
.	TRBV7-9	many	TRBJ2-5	CASSLVGLQETQYF	TGTGCCAGCAGCTTAGTGGGATTACAAGAGACCCAGTACTTC
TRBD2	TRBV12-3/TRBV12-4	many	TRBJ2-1	CASSLVRTSGSNEQFF	TGTGCCAGCAGTTTAGTCCGGACTAGCGGGAGTAATGAGCAGTTCTTC
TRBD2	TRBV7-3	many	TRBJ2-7	CASSLCTSGDSYEQYF	TGTGCCAGCAGCTTATGCACTAGCGGGGATTCCTACGAGCAGTACTTC
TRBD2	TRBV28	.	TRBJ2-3	CASSLIAGVWDGTDTQYF	TGTGCCAGCAGCCTTATAGCGGGAGTCTGGGACGGTACAGATACGCAGTATTTT
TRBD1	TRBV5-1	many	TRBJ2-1	CASSYRTGGYNEQFF	TGCGCCAGCAGCTACCGAACAGGGGGCTACAATGAGCAGTTCTTC
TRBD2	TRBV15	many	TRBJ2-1	CATSRSTSGRAYEQFF	TGTGCCACCAGCAGATCTACTAGCGGGAGGGCCTATGAGCAGTTCTTC
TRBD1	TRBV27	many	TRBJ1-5	CASSADRANGNQPQHF	TGTGCCAGCAGTGCCGACAGGGCAAACGGCAATCAGCCCCAGCATTTT
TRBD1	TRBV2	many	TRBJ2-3	CASSVGTGETDTQYF	TGTGCCAGCAGTGTAGGCACAGGGGAGACAGATACGCAGTATTTT
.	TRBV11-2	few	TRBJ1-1	CASSPGGPPEAFF	TGTGCCAGCAGCCCCGGAGGGCCCCCCGAAGCTTTCTTT
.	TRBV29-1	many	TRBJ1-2	CSVGLGNYGYTF	TGCAGCGTTGGCCTGGGAAACTATGGCTACACCTTC
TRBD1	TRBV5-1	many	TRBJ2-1	CASRPGQGGDEQFF	TGCGCCAGCAGGCCGGGACAGGGTGGCGATGAGCAGTTCTTC
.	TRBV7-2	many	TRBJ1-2	CASSGRLGNSAGYTF	TGTGCCAGCAGCGGCCGTCTCGGGAATTCGGCTGGCTACACCTTC
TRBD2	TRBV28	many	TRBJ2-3	CASSSAGGVGAGDTQYF	TGTGCCAGCAGTTCCGCGGGGGGAGTTGGAGCGGGAGATACGCAGTATTTT
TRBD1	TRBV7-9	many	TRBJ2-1	CASSFGTGEFF	TGTGCCAGCAGCTTTGGGACAGGAGAGTTCTTC
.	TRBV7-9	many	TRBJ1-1	CASSPFRTANTEAFF	TGTGCCAGCAGCCCTTTTAGGACAGCGAACACTGAAGCTTTCTTT
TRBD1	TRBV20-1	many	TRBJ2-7	CSADQGQGYEQYF	TGCAGTGCCGATCAGGGACAGGGCTACGAGCAGTACTTC
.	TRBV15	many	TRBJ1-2	CATSSIDRANYGYTF	TGTGCCACCAGCAGTATCGACAGAGCTAACTATGGCTACACCTTC
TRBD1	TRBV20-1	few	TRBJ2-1	CSATGTVDNEQFF	TGCAGTGCTACCGGGACAGTCGACAATGAGCAGTTCTTC
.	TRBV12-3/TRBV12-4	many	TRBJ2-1	CASSLIINEQFF	TGTGCCAGCAGTTTGATTATCAATGAGCAGTTCTTC
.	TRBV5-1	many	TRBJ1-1	CASSLRGWVTEAFF	TGCGCCAGCAGCCTACGGGGGTGGGTGACTGAAGCTTTCTTT
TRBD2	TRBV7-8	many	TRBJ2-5	CASSLRASGGEETQYF	TGTGCCAGCAGCTTAAGGGCTAGCGGGGGGGAAGAGACCCAGTACTTC
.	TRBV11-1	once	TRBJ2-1	CASSSLRQFF	TGTGCCAGCAGCTCCCTCAGGCAGTTCTTC
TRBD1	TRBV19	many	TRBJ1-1	CASSIGGQGMNTEAFF	TGTGCCAGTAGTATCGGGGGACAGGGGATGAACACTGAAGCTTTCTTT
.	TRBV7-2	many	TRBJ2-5	CASSFSATQYF	TGTGCCAGCAGCTTCAGTGCGACCCAGTACTTC
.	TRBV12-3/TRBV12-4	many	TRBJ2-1	CASSLIKNEQFF	TGTGCCAGCAGTTTGATCAAGAATGAGCAGTTCTTC
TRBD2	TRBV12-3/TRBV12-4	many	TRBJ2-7	CASSIQRTSGYEQYF	TGTGCCAGCAGCATTCAACGGACTAGCGGCTACGAGCAGTACTTC
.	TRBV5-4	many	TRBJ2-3	CASSPQASGADTQYF	TGTGCCAGCAGCCCGCAGGCCTCAGGGGCAGATACGCAGTATTTT
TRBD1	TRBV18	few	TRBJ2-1	CASSRQGAYNEQFF	TGTGCCAGCTCACGACAGGGGGCTTACAATGAGCAGTTCTTC
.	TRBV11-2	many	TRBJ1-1	CASSLTGGRLNTEAFF	TGTGCCAGCAGCTTAACGGGGGGCAGGCTTAACACTGAAGCTTTCTTT
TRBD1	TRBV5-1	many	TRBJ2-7	CASSLDYRGLTSYEQYF	TGCGCCAGCAGCTTGGACTACAGGGGGCTGACCTCCTACGAGCAGTACTTC
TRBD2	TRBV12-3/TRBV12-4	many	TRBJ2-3	CASSFVAGGPGTDTQYF	TGTGCCAGCAGTTTTGTAGCGGGGGGGCCAGGGACAGATACGCAGTATTTT